The following is a T cell receptor (beta chain) sequence with its context. Only in-frame clones appear in the TCRdb table, and some are missing; sequencing was by immunoSEQ multiplex PCR. The top ten hold about 1.7% of the sample, which has about 400,000 clones, about 90% seen once. The data stem from a study of Ad26.COV2.S vaccination and SARS-CoV-2 variants. Study background: Ad26.COV2.S shots went into the muscle once or twice, 56 days apart.

Germline assignment: CDR1 SGHNT and CDR2 YYREEE (reference sequence). Trimming took 5 bases from V and 5 from J; bases not matched to a gene: 24. This CDR3 is built from 20 residues. Treatment reported: around 19 received Ad26.COV2.S at low or high dose, single or two shots; 5 received placebo; per-sample allocation not given. Day 63 after the first vaccine or placebo injection was the time point for sampling. The chain combines TRBV5-4 with TRBJ2-3; 9 bases agree with TRBD1. This TCR derives from a person aged 18 to 59 who received the Ad26.COV2.S COVID-19 vaccine or a placebo. The specimen was peripheral blood, collected in a trial of Ad26.COV2.S vaccine versus placebo. The CDR3 loop reads CASRSETGTGSYARVDTQYF. CDR3 coding DNA: TGTGCCAGCAGGTCGGAAACCGGGACAGGGAGTTACGCTAGGGTAGATACGCAGTATTTT.